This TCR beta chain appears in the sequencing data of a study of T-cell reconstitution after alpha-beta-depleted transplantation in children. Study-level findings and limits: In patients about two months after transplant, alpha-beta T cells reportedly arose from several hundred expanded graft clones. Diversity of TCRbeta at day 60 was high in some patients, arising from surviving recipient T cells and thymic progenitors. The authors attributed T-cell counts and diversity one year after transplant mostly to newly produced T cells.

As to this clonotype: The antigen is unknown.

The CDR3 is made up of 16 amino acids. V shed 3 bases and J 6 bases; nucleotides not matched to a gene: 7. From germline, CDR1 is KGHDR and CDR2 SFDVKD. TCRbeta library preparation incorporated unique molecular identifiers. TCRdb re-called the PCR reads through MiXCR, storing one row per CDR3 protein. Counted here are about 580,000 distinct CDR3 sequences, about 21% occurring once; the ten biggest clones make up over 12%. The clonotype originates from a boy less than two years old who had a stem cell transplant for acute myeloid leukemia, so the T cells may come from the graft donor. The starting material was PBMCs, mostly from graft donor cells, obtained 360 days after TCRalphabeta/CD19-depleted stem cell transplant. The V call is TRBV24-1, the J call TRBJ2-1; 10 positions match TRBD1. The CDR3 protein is CATSDHGTGVLNEQFF. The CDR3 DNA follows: TGTGCCACCAGTGATCACGGGACAGGGGTCCTCAATGAGCAGTTCTTC.